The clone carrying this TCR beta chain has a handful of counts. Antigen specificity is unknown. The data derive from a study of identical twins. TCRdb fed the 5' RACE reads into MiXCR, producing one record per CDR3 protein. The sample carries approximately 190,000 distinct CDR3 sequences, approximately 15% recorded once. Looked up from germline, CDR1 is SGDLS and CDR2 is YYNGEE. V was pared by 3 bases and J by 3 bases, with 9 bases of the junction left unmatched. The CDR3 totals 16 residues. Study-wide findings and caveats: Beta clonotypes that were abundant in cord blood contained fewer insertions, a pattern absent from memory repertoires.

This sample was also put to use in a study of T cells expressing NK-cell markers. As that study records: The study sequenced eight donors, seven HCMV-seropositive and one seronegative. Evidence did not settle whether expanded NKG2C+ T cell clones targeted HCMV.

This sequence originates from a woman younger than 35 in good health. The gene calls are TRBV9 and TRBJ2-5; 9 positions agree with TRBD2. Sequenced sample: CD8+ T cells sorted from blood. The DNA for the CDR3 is TGTGCCAGCAGCGACCACCGGGGACTAGCAGAAGAGACCCAGTACTTC. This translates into CASSDHRGLAEETQYF.